What follows are 20 T cell receptor beta chains derived from one specimen sequenced in a study of cytomegalovirus exposure and HLA in healthy donors. Primers: 60 Vbeta forward and 13 Jbeta reverse. Sequencing used immunoSEQ multiplex PCR; TCRdb keeps in-frame clones, though not all of them. The sample carries about 97,000 clones, 83% recorded once. Source material: PBMCs. These receptors came from a man between 35 and 55 years old in good health and CMV-seronegative.

The chain joins TRBV4-3 to TRBJ2-3; the match to TRBD2 covers 9 bases. V lost 4 bases and J lost 1; bases outside the gene matches: 3. CDR1 and CDR2 from the germline V gene are LGHNA and YSLEER. The CDR3 has 15 amino acids. This CDR3 is CASSLKRGGTDTQYF. CDR3 nucleotides: TGCGCCAGCAGCCTCAAGCGGGGGGGCACAGATACGCAGTATTTT.

The chain has TRBV29-1 and TRBJ2-7; weak D call: TRBD1 (5 bases). Trimming stripped 1 base from V and 3 bases from J, with 7 bases between. This CDR3 spans 12 amino acids. CDR1 SQVTM and CDR2 ANQGSEA come from the germline V gene. The CDR3 loop reads CSVEGQGYEQYF. CDR3 bases: TGCAGCGTTGAAGGGCAGGGCTACGAGCAGTACTTC.

The chain couples TRBV7-9 to TRBJ1-1, with D perhaps matching TRBD1 (5 bases). CDR1 and CDR2 from the germline V gene are SEHNR and FQNEAQ (reference sequence). The CDR3 is 15 amino acids. Between the trimmed V and J ends, which lost 1 base and 4 bases, there was a span of 13 bases. This CDR3 reads CASSLGVGARTEAFF. The CDR3 bases are TGTGCCAGCAGCTTAGGTGTAGGGGCGCGCACTGAAGCTTTCTTT.

The chain couples TRBV2 to TRBJ2-7; TRBD2 matches at 9 bases. With V trimmed by 10 bases and J by 1 base, 8 bases remained unmatched. The CDR3 is made up of 14 amino acids. CDR1 is SNHLY, CDR2 FYNNEI, per germline. CDR3: CATPRAGGSYEQYF. Written as DNA, the CDR3 is TGTGCCACTCCCAGAGCGGGGGGTTCCTACGAGCAGTACTTC.

The V and J genes are TRBV9 and TRBJ2-2; 9 bases map to TRBD2. CDR1 and CDR2 from the germline V gene are SGDLS and YYNGEE. Trimming removed 4 bases from V and 4 bases from J; junction bases left unmatched: 11. CDR3 size: 17 residues. CDR3 residues: CASSLGAGGVFTGELFF. The CDR3 nucleotides are TGTGCCAGCAGCCTTGGAGCGGGGGGCGTATTCACCGGGGAGCTGTTTTTT.

The chain joins TRBV7-2 to TRBJ2-7; tentative D call: TRBD2 (5 bases). Trimming removed 6 bases from V and 4 bases from J, with 13 bases in between. CDR1 is SGHTA, CDR2 FQGNSA, per germline. The CDR3 has 13 residues. CDR3 region: CASSLLGGYEQYF. CDR3 coding DNA: TGTGCCAGCAGTCTACTAGGTGGGTACGAGCAGTACTTC.

The chain uses TRBV29-1 and TRBJ2-1, with 8 positions matching TRBD1. The CDR3 sequence is 11 residues long. CDR1 and CDR2 from the germline V gene are SQVTM and ANQGSEA. The CDR3 DNA follows: TGCAGAGACAGGGGACGCAATGAGCAGTTCTTC. This translates into CRDRGRNEQFF.

Here the CDR3 DNA reads TGTGCCAGCAGCCCCCGGGACAGGAAAAATAATTCACCCCTCCACTTT. Translated, it gives CASSPRDRKNNSPLHF. This chain joins TRBV11-3 and TRBJ1-6, with 8 nucleotides matching TRBD1. The CDR3 has 16 amino acids. Trimming at V came to 5 bases and at J to 5 bases, leaving 8 bases not matched to a gene. CDR1 is SGHNT, CDR2 YENEEA, per germline. Complete variable domain (other parts from reference TRBV11-3 and TRBJ1-6): EAGVVQSPRYKIIEKKQPVAFWCNPISGHNTLYWYLQNLGQGPELLIRYENEEAVDDSQLPKDRFSAERLKGVDSTLKIQPAELGDSAVYLCASSPRDRKNNSPLHFGNGTRLTVT.

In this sample, this clone turned up once. The rearrangement joins TRBV5-1 to TRBJ2-3; 9 bases line up with TRBD2. The V gene's germline CDR1 is SGHRS and CDR2 YFSETQ. The V and J ends lost 0 bases and 0 bases, in that order; junction bases with no gene match: 2. The CDR3 has 16 residues. Here the CDR3 DNA reads TGCGCCAGCAGCTTGGGGCTAGCGGGGAGCACAGATACGCAGTATTTT. It codes for CASSLGLAGSTDTQYF. Complete variable domain (other parts from reference TRBV5-1 and TRBJ2-3): KAGVTQTPRYLIKTRGQQVTLSCSPISGHRSVSWYQQTPGQGLQFLFEYFSETQRNKGNFPGRFSGRQFSNSRSEMNVSTLELGDSALYLCASSLGLAGSTDTQYFGPGTRLTVL.

The CDR3 sequence is CASSADRGSYSNQPQHF. CDR3 coding DNA: TGTGCCAGCAGCGCGGACAGGGGGTCGTATAGCAATCAGCCCCAGCATTTT. J is TRBJ1-5 and V is TRBV21-1; the listed D gene, TRBD1, was not tested against the DNA. TRBV21-1 is shown as a pseudogene. CDR3 length: 17 residues.

J is TRBJ2-7 and V is TRBV4-1; D is perhaps TRBD2 (7 bases). CDR3 length equals 14 residues. CDR1 is MGHRA and CDR2 is YSYEKL in the germline V gene. Trimming took off 0 bases at V and 6 bases at J, with 12 bases between the two ends. CDR3 in DNA: TGCGCCAGCAGCCAAGATCGGGGGGCGGGCGAGCAGTACTTC. Translating it yields CASSQDRGAGEQYF.

The V call is TRBV13, the J call TRBJ1-1, with D unclear. The germline V gene encodes CDR1 PRHDT and CDR2 FYEKMQ (reference sequence). V was clipped by 4 bases and J by 0 bases, with 18 bases between them. The CDR3 spans 17 residues. The CDR3 sequence is CASSSPPRHRLNTEAFF. The CDR3 bases are TGTGCCAGCAGCTCACCCCCGCGACACAGACTGAACACTGAAGCTTTCTTT. Full variable domain (missing parts from reference TRBV13 and TRBJ1-1): AAGVIQSPRHLIKEKRETATLKCYPIPRHDTVYWYQQGPGQDPQFLISFYEKMQSDKGSIPDRFSAQQFSDYHSELNMSSLELGDSALYFCASSSPPRHRLNTEAFFGQGTRLTVV.

This clone was detected only once. This chain connects TRBV19 to TRBJ2-7; D remains unclear. Trimming removed 4 bases at V and 0 bases at J, with 19 bases between. Germline lookup yields CDR1 LNHDA and CDR2 SQIVND (reference sequence). The CDR3 is 17 amino acids. The CDR3 sequence: CASSNEAAWSPSYEQYF. For the CDR3, the DNA is TGTGCCAGTAGTAACGAGGCAGCGTGGTCTCCCTCCTACGAGCAGTACTTC.

The V call is TRBV4-3, the J call TRBJ2-6; 9 bases line up with TRBD1. Trimming cost V 4 bases and J 0 bases; bases outside gene matches: 7. This CDR3 contains 18 residues. Per the germline V gene, CDR1 is LGHNA and CDR2 is YSLEER. For the CDR3, the DNA is TGCGCCAGCAGCCCAGGGGACAGGGACCCCTCTGGGGCCAACGTCCTGACTTTC. It encodes CASSPGDRDPSGANVLTF.

The chain combines TRBV2 with TRBJ2-5; no clear D. This CDR3 is 14 amino acids long. V was pared by 5 bases and J by 0 bases, with 10 bases between. CDR1 and CDR2 (germline): SNHLY, FYNNEI. DNA of the CDR3: TGTGCCAGCAGTCCCCAGTCATACCAAGAGACCCAGTACTTC. Protein sequence: CASSPQSYQETQYF.

This chain joins TRBV6-4 and TRBJ2-3, with a tentative D call TRBD2 (5 bases). Germline-derived CDR1 and CDR2 are MRHNA and SNTAGT. V was trimmed by 5 bases and J by 2 bases, leaving 14 bases between them. The CDR3 runs to 15 residues. CDR3 in amino acids: CASSMRASPTDTQYF. The CDR3, as DNA: TGTGCCAGCAGTATGCGGGCCTCACCCACAGATACGCAGTATTTT.

The chain combines TRBV4-2 with TRBJ2-5; 12 nucleotides match TRBD2. The germline V gene has CDR1 LGHNA and CDR2 YNFKEQ. The V and J ends lost 4 bases and 0 bases, in that order; junction bases with no gene match: 3. CDR3 size: 16 residues. The CDR3: CASSPTSGGNQETQYF. CDR3 in DNA: TGTGCCAGCAGCCCCACTAGCGGGGGGAACCAAGAGACCCAGTACTTC.

CDR3: CASSQDWSGLTDTQYF. The CDR3 DNA sequence: TGTGCCAGCAGCCAAGATTGGTCAGGGCTTACAGATACGCAGTATTTT. V usage is TRBV5-4 and J usage is TRBJ2-3, with D possibly matching TRBD1 (5 bases). The length of the CDR3 is 16 residues. V was clipped by 4 bases and J by 3 bases, with 18 bases between them. Germline lookup yields CDR1 SGHNT and CDR2 YYREEE (reference sequence).

The sample holds one count of this clone. The chain uses TRBV9 and TRBJ2-6, with D unresolved. V was pared by 0 bases and J by 0 bases, with 7 bases between. Germline assignment: CDR1 SGDLS and CDR2 YYNGEE. This CDR3 has 16 residues. The CDR3 is CASSVVAPSGANVLTF. CDR3 in DNA: TGTGCCAGCAGCGTAGTTGCGCCCTCTGGGGCCAACGTCCTGACTTTC.

The V gene is TRBV11-2, the J gene TRBJ2-6; 7 bases line up with TRBD1. The CDR3 is made up of 19 amino acids. V lost 1 base, J lost 0 bases, and 9 bases stayed unmatched. Germline CDR1 reads SGHAT; CDR2 reads FQNNGV. CDR3 in DNA: TGTGCCAGCAGCTTAGTCGTAGGGACAGTTCTCTCTGGGGCCAACGTCCTGACTTTC. It codes for CASSLVVGTVLSGANVLTF.